This T cell receptor (beta chain) was recovered during a study of cytomegalovirus exposure and HLA in healthy donors. Across the study: Unique TCR beta sequences numbering some 120 million came from about 179 million T cells in an earlier analysis.

This clone was picked up one time. The length of the CDR3 is 14 residues. V lost 5 bases to trimming and J lost 4 bases, with 14 bases between them. Germline V gives CDR1 MNHEY, CDR2 SMNVEV (reference sequence). 60 Vbeta and 13 Jbeta primers were used in PCR. TCRdb's table, derived via immunoSEQ multiplex PCR, lists solely in-frame clones and lacks some. There are just over 150,000 clones in the sample; 82% occur only once, and more than 6.5% lies in the top ten. This sequence joins TRBV27 and TRBJ1-1, with D possibly matching TRBD1 (6 bases). The TCR sequence derives from a woman aged 45-60 years in good health and CMV-seropositive. Sequencing input: PBMCs. The DNA of the CDR3 is TGTGCCAGCAGTCGACAGGCGGGGGGCACTGAAGCTTTCTTT. Protein: CASSRQAGGTEAFF.